This entry concerns a single T cell receptor beta chain. This entry is derived from a study of shared clonotypes between healthy human individuals. The CDR3 has 16 residues. The J segment lost 8 bases and the V segment lost 0 bases, leaving 7 bases of the junction unmatched. CDR1 SGDLS and CDR2 YYNGEE come from the germline V gene. Only CD45RO-negative cells positively selected for CCR7 counted as naive CD8 cells, so terminally differentiated effector memory CD45RA+ cells were excluded. TCRdb's copy holds only in-frame clones and misses some; the assay was immunoSEQ multiplex PCR. The profile shows about 2.1 million clones, 93% of them singletons.

Sequencing was done on a sample of naive CD8+ T cells from PBMCs. The sequence was collected from a man younger than 35 in good health. Some clones in this sample may be carry-over from other donors' samples. The chain has TRBV9 and TRBJ2-2, with 10 bases matching TRBD2. The chain's CDR3 is CASSVAASGRSGELFF. CDR3 sequence (DNA): TGTGCCAGCAGCGTAGCGGCTAGCGGGAGATCTGGGGAGCTGTTTTTT.